This T cell receptor beta chain derives from a study of metastatic and nonmetastatic thyroid tumors. Study findings and constraints: Patients with malignant thyroid tumors reportedly had significantly higher TCR beta diversity than those with benign nodules, in blood and tumor.

Per the original data handling: Built for papillary thyroid cancer, a distant-metastasis classifier drew on CDR3 differences across clinicopathological groups. TCRdb re-called clones via MiXCR from the PCR reads. It is TCRdb's table, rather than the study itself, that gives the V and J calls and clone size. The sample consists of 30,000 or so clones, about 29% of them appearing once. With respect to this clone: What it recognizes is unknown.

Trimming stripped 7 bases from V and 3 bases from J, with 16 bases between. This CDR3 comprises 13 residues. Germline CDR1 and CDR2: DFQATT and SNEGSKA (reference sequence). Prior to thyroid surgery, none of the patients had received any treatment. The sequenced sample consisted of blood. The chain carries TRBV20-1 and TRBJ2-7; D perhaps matches TRBD1 (6 bases). This TCR was recovered from a female donor with papillary thyroid cancer or a benign thyroid nodule (not recorded which). Some clones in this sample may be carry-over from other donors' samples. Here the CDR3 DNA reads TGCAGTGAATCACAGGGCCTCGACTACGAGCAGTACTTC. Protein sequence: CSESQGLDYEQYF.